What follows are 28 T cell receptor beta chains derived from one specimen sequenced in a study of cytomegalovirus exposure and HLA in healthy donors (dated by TCRdb to 2015 to 2018). The library came from the immunoSEQ multiplex PCR assay. For the multiplex PCR, a mixture combining 60 forward primers for TCR Vbeta segments and 13 reverse primers for TCR Jbeta segments was used. TCRdb stores this immuneACCESS table with in-frame sequences only. Part of the clones is absent; in the studies checked, under half of the shortfall reflects unresolved V genes, and no reason is known for the rest. The sample table contains 50,000 to 70,000 clones; only one count was recorded for around 80% of them. The ten largest clones represent around 3% of the sample. The sample comprised PBMCs. The receptors stem from a girl between 5 and 17 years old in good health and CMV-seropositive.

V gene TRBV7-9 combines with J gene TRBJ2-2; TRBD1 might be the D (6 bases). CDR1 is SEHNR and CDR2 is FQNEAQ in the germline V gene (reference sequence). This CDR3 spans 15 amino acids. Deletions cut 1 base from V and 4 bases from J, with 10 bases between. DNA of the CDR3: TGTGCCAGCAGCTTAGTGGGACAAATCACCGGGGAGCTGTTTTTT. This sequence encodes CASSLVGQITGELFF.

This clone showed up just a few times. The V and J genes are TRBV6-4 and TRBJ2-3; 7 bases agree with TRBD2. Germline-derived CDR1 and CDR2 are MRHNA and SNTAGT. This CDR3 has 17 amino acids. J was trimmed by 4 bases and V by 2 bases; bases with no gene match: 12. This CDR3 reads CASSDRREGMESDTQYF. For the CDR3, the DNA is TGTGCCAGCAGTGACCGCAGGGAGGGTATGGAGTCAGATACGCAGTATTTT.

The table lists this clone with a few counts. The rearrangement uses TRBV4-1 and TRBJ2-7; 11 bases match TRBD1. Germline V CDR1 and CDR2: MGHRA, YSYEKL. Unmatched junction bases numbered 11, after V lost 4 bases and J lost 3 bases. This CDR3 is built from 17 residues. In nucleotides, the CDR3 is TGCGCCAGCAGCCCCATCGACCTCGGGACAGGGGGCTACGAGCAGTACTTC. Translation gives CASSPIDLGTGGYEQYF.

V is TRBV7-2 and J is TRBJ1-3; D is perhaps TRBD1 (5 bases). V lost 1 base and J lost 4, with 8 bases in between. Looked up from germline, CDR1 is SGHTA and CDR2 is FQGNSA. The length of the CDR3 is 14 residues. The CDR3 nucleotides are TGTGCCAGCAGCTTAGAGACAGAAGGAAACACCATATATTTT. This translates into CASSLETEGNTIYF.

The chain recombines TRBV5-1 with TRBJ2-2; 8 bases agree with TRBD1. CDR3 length: 15 amino acids. Unmatched junction bases numbered 6, after V lost 3 bases and J lost 5 bases. Germline values: CDR1 SGHRS, CDR2 YFSETQ. The CDR3 sequence: CASSSGQAATGELFF. The CDR3 region has the DNA TGCGCCAGCAGCTCGGGACAGGCCGCGACCGGGGAGCTGTTTTTT.

The chain recombines TRBV7-2 with TRBJ2-3; D is undetermined. Trimming cost V 4 bases and J 0 bases, with 2 bases left between them. The V gene's germline CDR1 is SGHTA and CDR2 FQGNSA. The CDR3 contains 12 residues. CDR3 sequence: CASSSSTDTQYF. CDR3 in DNA: TGTGCCAGCAGCTCAAGCACAGATACGCAGTATTTT. The entire variable domain, with the rest obtained from reference TRBV7-2 and TRBJ2-3, is as follows: GAGVSQSPSNKVTEKGKDVELRCDPISGHTALYWYRQSLGQGLEFLIYFQGNSAPDKSGLPSDRFSAERTGGSVSTLTIQRTQQEDSAVYLCASSSSTDTQYFGPGTRLTVL.

The J gene is TRBJ2-1, the V gene TRBV28, with D unresolved. V was trimmed by 6 bases and J by 2 bases, leaving 14 bases between them. Germline CDR1 and CDR2: MDHEN and SYDVKM. The CDR3 runs to 15 residues. CDR3 sequence reads: CASRKTNTAYNEQFF. The CDR3 DNA is TGTGCCAGCAGAAAAACGAATACAGCCTACAATGAGCAGTTCTTC. Filled out from reference TRBV28 and TRBJ2-1, the complete variable domain reads DVKVTQSSRYLVKRTGEKVFLECVQDMDHENMFWYRQDPGLGLRLIYFSYDVKMKEKGDIPEGYSVSREKKERFSLILESASTNQTSMYLCASRKTNTAYNEQFFGPGTRLTVL.

The chain is built from TRBV6-1 and TRBJ1-2; D uncertain. Germline loops: CDR1 MNHNS, CDR2 SASEGT. The CDR3 loop spans 17 amino acids. V was pared by 3 bases and J by 0 bases, with 17 bases between. The CDR3 reads CASSDRGREMANYGYTF. Written as DNA, the CDR3 is TGTGCCAGCAGTGATCGGGGTCGTGAGATGGCTAACTATGGCTACACCTTC.

This clone was recorded once. Within the sample, other DNA sequences also encode this same CDR3. The CDR3 spells CASSLQGEDGYTF. For the CDR3, the DNA is TGTGCCAGCAGTCTTCAGGGGGAGGATGGCTACACCTTC. This rearrangement joins TRBV28 to TRBJ1-2, with 7 bases lining up with TRBD1. Looked up from germline, CDR1 is MDHEN and CDR2 is SYDVKM. This CDR3 comprises 13 residues. V shed 5 bases, J shed 6 bases, and the junction held 6 bases outside the gene matches.

The chain joins TRBV4-1 to TRBJ2-5; 8 nucleotides match TRBD1. J was trimmed by 6 bases and V by 6 bases; bases with no gene match: 12. The CDR3 has 15 residues. CDR1 is MGHRA and CDR2 is YSYEKL in the germline V gene. The CDR3 is CASRPYWTGYQTQYF. In DNA form, the CDR3 reads TGCGCCAGCAGACCCTACTGGACAGGGTATCAGACCCAGTACTTC.

In its sample, this clone was seen once. This chain links TRBV5-1 with TRBJ1-1, with D possibly matching TRBD1 (6 bases). The CDR3 is made up of 16 amino acids. Germline CDR1 reads SGHRS; CDR2 reads YFSETQ. The V end was cut by 5 bases, the J end by 2 bases, with 19 bases between. The CDR3 spells CASRTHPRDINTEAFF. CDR3 nucleotides: TGCGCCAGCAGAACCCACCCCCGGGACATTAACACTGAAGCTTTCTTT.

This rearrangement joins TRBV20-1 to TRBJ1-1; a possible D gene is TRBD1 (5 bases). CDR1 DFQATT and CDR2 SNEGSKA come from the germline V gene (reference sequence). The CDR3 sequence is 11 residues long. CDR3 sequence (DNA): TGCAGAGGGGTGGGGGGCACTGAAGCTTTCTTT. As protein: CRGVGGTEAFF.

This clone was found a few times. CDR3 bases: TGTGCCATCAGTGAGTTAAGGCGGGAGGGCGAGCAGTACTTC. This sequence encodes CAISELRREGEQYF. This chain connects TRBV10-3 to TRBJ2-7; TRBD2 agrees at 9 bases. Germline CDR1 reads ENHRY; CDR2 reads SYGVKD. V lost 1 base and J lost 6; bases outside the gene matches: 4. The CDR3 is 14 residues long.

This clone was picked up a small number of times. The V gene is TRBV2, the J gene TRBJ1-5; D unresolved. V gave up 3 bases and J gave up 7 bases, with 16 bases separating them. The CDR3 consists of 15 residues. Germline V gives CDR1 SNHLY, CDR2 FYNNEI. Here the CDR3 DNA reads TGTGCCAGCAGTGAGAGTCCCGGGTTCGGACAGCCCCAGCATTTT. This sequence encodes CASSESPGFGQPQHF.

The V gene is TRBV19, the J gene TRBJ2-2; D is uncertain. The V end lost 3 bases, the J end lost 4 bases, and 9 bases lay between the germline ends. Germline lookup yields CDR1 LNHDA and CDR2 SQIVND (reference sequence). This CDR3 comprises 14 residues. The CDR3 region is CASSIRSGTGELFF. Written as DNA, the CDR3 is TGTGCCAGTAGTATCAGATCGGGCACCGGGGAGCTGTTTTTT.

The V call is TRBV18, the J call TRBJ2-7; TRBD1 aligns across 9 bases. The length of the CDR3 is 14 residues. V shed 6 bases, J shed 3 bases, and the junction held 6 bases outside the gene matches. CDR1 is KGHSH and CDR2 is LQKENI in the germline V gene. Here the CDR3 reads CASSDDRGVYEQYF. CDR3 DNA: TGTGCCAGCTCCGACGACAGGGGGGTCTACGAGCAGTACTTC.

The chain is built from TRBV19 and TRBJ2-7; TRBD1 is a possible D gene (5 bases). The germline V and J ends were trimmed by 4 bases and 2 bases, with 6 bases remaining between them. Looked up from germline, CDR1 is LNHDA and CDR2 is SQIVND (reference sequence). There are 12 residues in the CDR3. The CDR3 DNA follows: TGTGCCAGTAGTACGGACACCTACGAGCAGTACTTC. Protein: CASSTDTYEQYF.

The CDR3 DNA sequence: TGCGCCAGCAGCCAACTCGGGGGGGGGATTGCCTACGAGCAGTACTTC. This gives the protein CASSQLGGGIAYEQYF. This rearrangement joins TRBV4-3 to TRBJ2-7; 8 positions match TRBD2. CDR3 length: 16 residues. Germline V gives CDR1 LGHNA, CDR2 YSLEER. Germline trimming cut 2 bases from V and 2 bases from J; bases unmatched to any gene: 8.

The J gene is TRBJ2-1, the V gene TRBV6-5; a possible D gene is TRBD1 (6 bases). CDR1 and CDR2 from the germline V gene are MNHEY and SVGAGI. The V end was cut by 10 bases, the J end by 1 base, with 11 bases between. This CDR3 comprises 13 residues. CDR3 nucleotides: TGTGCCACCCTACAGGGATCCTACAATGAGCAGTTCTTC. Translated, it gives CATLQGSYNEQFF.

The chain employs TRBV19 and TRBJ1-1; 7 nucleotides align to TRBD1. The CDR3 covers 15 residues. Losses at the gene ends were 3 bases for V and 2 bases for J; bases not matched to a gene: 6. The V gene's germline CDR1 is LNHDA and CDR2 SQIVND (reference sequence). CDR3 bases: TGTGCCAGTAGTATTAACAGGGGTGGCAACACTGAAGCTTTCTTT. Encoded protein: CASSINRGGNTEAFF.

The V call is TRBV28, the J call TRBJ2-4; D may be TRBD1 (6 bases). CDR3 length: 11 residues. Trimming stripped 10 bases from V and 6 bases from J, with 10 bases between. Germline CDR1 MDHEN, CDR2 SYDVKM. For the CDR3, the DNA is TGTGCCATCCGCAGGGGAAACATTCAGTACTTC. Amino acid sequence: CAIRRGNIQYF.

The rearrangement uses TRBV25-1 and TRBJ2-7; no reliable D call. Looked up from germline, CDR1 is MGHDK and CDR2 is SYGVNS. Trimming took off 4 bases at V and 0 bases at J, with 10 bases between the two ends. This CDR3 contains 14 residues. CDR3 in amino acids: CASSGRHDSYEQYF. The CDR3 region has the DNA TGTGCCAGCAGTGGGCGACATGACTCCTACGAGCAGTACTTC.

The chain links TRBV29-1 to TRBJ2-7, with 8 nucleotides matching TRBD1. In germline, CDR1 is SQVTM, CDR2 ANQGSEA. The CDR3 has 14 residues. Trimming at V came to 6 bases and at J to 2 bases, leaving 9 bases not matched to a gene. Here the CDR3 reads CSVNPGTGTYEQYF. DNA for the CDR3: TGCAGCGTAAATCCCGGGACAGGAACCTACGAGCAGTACTTC.

The V gene is TRBV19, the J gene TRBJ2-1; D unclear. Germline CDR1 reads LNHDA; CDR2 reads SQIVND (reference sequence). This CDR3 contains 14 residues. V lost 5 bases and J 1 base, leaving 9 bases between the germline ends. The CDR3 nucleotides read TGTGCCAGTAGTCAGGTCCCTTCCTACAATGAGCAGTTCTTC. Translated: CASSQVPSYNEQFF.

The genes are TRBV9 and TRBJ1-1, with 7 positions matching TRBD1. The CDR3 consists of 14 residues. Trimming at V came to 0 bases and at J to 5 bases, leaving 4 bases not matched to a gene. CDR1 and CDR2 (germline): SGDLS, YYNGEE. The CDR3 sequence: CASSVAQGSTEAFF. Written as DNA, the CDR3 is TGTGCCAGCAGCGTAGCACAGGGGAGTACTGAAGCTTTCTTT. The full variable domain, its missing parts supplied by reference TRBV9 and TRBJ1-1, is DSGVTQTPKHLITATGQRVTLRCSPRSGDLSVYWYQQSLDQGLQFLIQYYNGEERAKGNILERFSAQQFPDLHSELNLSSLELGDSALYFCASSVAQGSTEAFFGQGTRLTVV.

The chain carries TRBV28 and TRBJ2-7; tentative D call: TRBD1 (6 bases). Trimming pared 6 bases from V and 3 bases from J, leaving 6 bases between. This CDR3 is built from 11 residues. CDR1 MDHEN and CDR2 SYDVKM come from the germline V gene. The CDR3 here is CASRDSYEQYF. CDR3 nucleotide sequence: TGTGCCAGCAGGGACAGCTACGAGCAGTACTTC. Using reference TRBV28 and TRBJ2-7 for the parts outside the CDR3, the full variable domain is DVKVTQSSRYLVKRTGEKVFLECVQDMDHENMFWYRQDPGLGLRLIYFSYDVKMKEKGDIPEGYSVSREKKERFSLILESASTNQTSMYLCASRDSYEQYFGPGTRLTVT.

V gene TRBV4-1 combines with J gene TRBJ1-2; D unresolved. The CDR3 is 15 amino acids. Germline assignment: CDR1 MGHRA and CDR2 YSYEKL. Trimming took 4 bases from V and 4 from J, leaving 16 bases between them. The CDR3 region has the DNA TGCGCCAGCAGCCCCCTCGCCCGGGTCGGCTATGGCTACACCTTC. Translated: CASSPLARVGYGYTF.

The chain has TRBV28 and TRBJ1-2; D is undetermined. Germline CDR1 MDHEN, CDR2 SYDVKM. This CDR3 has 15 residues. The ends were cut back, 4 bases at V and 4 bases at J, with 16 bases in the middle. The CDR3 DNA sequence: TGTGCCAGCAGTTCCCCCGGGTCAAACCTCTATGGCTACACCTTC. As protein: CASSSPGSNLYGYTF.